These 9 T cell receptor beta chains were all obtained from the same sample, sequenced in a study of cytomegalovirus exposure and HLA in healthy donors. The PCR ran on 60 Vbeta and 13 Jbeta primers. The data were produced by immunoSEQ multiplex PCR, yet TCRdb's version contains in-frame clones alone and is incomplete. The sample holds over 150,000 clones; more than 75% are singletons and the top ten take around 6%. The sequenced sample was PBMCs. These receptors all come from a woman between 35 and 50 years old in good health and CMV-seropositive.

This chain connects TRBV18 to TRBJ2-7; perhaps TRBD2 as D (5 bases). Germline-derived CDR1 and CDR2 are KGHSH and LQKENI. The CDR3 runs 17 residues. V lost 3 bases and J 5 bases, leaving 23 bases between the germline ends. CDR3: CASSPNALLEEYNEQYF. The CDR3 DNA reads TGTGCCAGCTCACCGAATGCGCTGTTGGAGGAGTACAACGAGCAGTACTTC.

The V and J genes are TRBV15 and TRBJ1-1, with 8 bases that match TRBD1. Per the germline V gene, CDR1 is LNHNV and CDR2 is YYDKDF (reference sequence). This CDR3 has 13 amino acids. J gave up 10 bases and V 0 bases, and 4 bases lay outside the gene matches. The CDR3 loop reads CATSRDRQGTAFF. CDR3 in DNA: TGTGCCACCAGCAGAGATAGACAGGGGACAGCTTTCTTT.

The chain links TRBV27 to TRBJ1-1; the D gene is possibly TRBD1 (5 bases). Germline values: CDR1 MNHEY, CDR2 SMNVEV (reference sequence). The V end lost 6 bases, the J end lost 0 bases, and 14 bases lay between the germline ends. The CDR3 consists of 15 residues. DNA for the CDR3: TGTGCCAGCAGCCTCCGGGGGTTGATGAACACTGAAGCTTTCTTT. Translation: CASSLRGLMNTEAFF.

The rearrangement links TRBV27 to TRBJ2-2; D not resolved. The length of the CDR3 is 14 residues. V was shortened by 2 bases and J by 0 bases, with 4 bases between the two germline ends. Per germline, CDR1 MNHEY and CDR2 SMNVEV (reference sequence). The CDR3 reads CASSLTANTGELFF. CDR3 nucleotides: TGTGCCAGCAGTTTAACGGCGAACACCGGGGAGCTGTTTTTT.

The genes are TRBV28 and TRBJ2-7; TRBD1 matches at 8 bases. The CDR3 is 12 residues long. J lost 10 bases, V lost 4 bases, and 6 bases had no gene match. Germline loops: CDR1 MDHEN, CDR2 SYDVKM. CDR3 amino acids: CASSSDRVYQYF. The DNA of the CDR3 is TGTGCCAGCAGTTCGGACAGGGTTTACCAGTACTTC.

Only one count was recorded for this clone. The chain uses TRBV28 and TRBJ1-5; 8 bases are a match to TRBD1. From germline, CDR1 is MDHEN and CDR2 SYDVKM. J lost 1 base, V lost 1 base, and 6 bases had no gene match. CDR3 length: 17 residues. CDR3 region: CASSLSGTGSSNQPQHF. Written as DNA, the CDR3 is TGTGCCAGCAGTTTATCCGGGACAGGTTCAAGCAATCAGCCCCAGCATTTT.

This chain uses TRBV15 with TRBJ2-5; 10 nucleotides line up with TRBD2. Looked up from germline, CDR1 is LNHNV and CDR2 is YYDKDF (reference sequence). This CDR3 has 17 amino acids. V gave up 5 bases and J gave up 9 bases; unmatched junction bases: 18. Written as DNA, the CDR3 is TGTGCCACCAGCGAGCGGAAAATCGGACTAGCGGCGACGGCCCAGTACTTC. This translates into CATSERKIGLAATAQYF.

V usage is TRBV11-2 and J usage is TRBJ2-3, with 10 bases that match TRBD2. The CDR3 is 19 residues long. Germline CDR1 is SGHAT and CDR2 is FQNNGV. V lost 1 base to trimming and J lost 1 base; unmatched junction nucleotides: 11. The CDR3 protein is CASSLGVSGRLDGTDTQYF. The CDR3, as DNA: TGTGCCAGCAGCTTAGGTGTTAGCGGGAGGCTAGACGGCACAGATACGCAGTATTTT.

The chain has TRBV19 and TRBJ2-3; 12 nucleotides agree with TRBD2. Germline V lookup: CDR1 LNHDA, CDR2 SQIVND (reference sequence). The CDR3 covers 16 residues. Trimming at V came to 5 bases and at J to 5 bases, leaving 8 bases not matched to a gene. CDR3 sequence reads: CASSSLAGGPVDTQYF. CDR3 nucleotides: TGTGCCAGTAGTTCCCTAGCGGGAGGGCCAGTAGATACGCAGTATTTT.